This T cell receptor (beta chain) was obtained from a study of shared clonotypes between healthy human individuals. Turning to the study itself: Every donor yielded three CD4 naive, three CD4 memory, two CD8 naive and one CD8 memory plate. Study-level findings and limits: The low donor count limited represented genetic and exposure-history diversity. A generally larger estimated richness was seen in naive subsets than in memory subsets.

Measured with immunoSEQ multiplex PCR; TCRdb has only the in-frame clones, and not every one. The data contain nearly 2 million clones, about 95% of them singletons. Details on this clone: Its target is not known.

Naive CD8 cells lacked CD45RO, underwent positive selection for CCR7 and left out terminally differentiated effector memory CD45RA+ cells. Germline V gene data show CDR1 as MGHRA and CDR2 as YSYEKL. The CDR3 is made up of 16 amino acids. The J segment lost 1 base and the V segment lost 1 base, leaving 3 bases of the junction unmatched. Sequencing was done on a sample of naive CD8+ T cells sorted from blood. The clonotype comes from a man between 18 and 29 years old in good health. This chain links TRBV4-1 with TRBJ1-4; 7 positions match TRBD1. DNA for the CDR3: TGCGCCAGCAGCCAAGGCCGACAGGGAACTAATGAAAAACTGTTTTTT. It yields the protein CASSQGRQGTNEKLFF.